The 30 T cell receptor beta chains listed next were all sequenced from one sample in a study of T cells in Graves' hyperthyroidism and ophthalmopathy. Using RNA transcripts as the source, TCR beta CDR3 regions were amplified. HTBI primers were the set used in a first-round RT-PCR of the TCR CDR3. One entry per CDR3 protein results from TCRdb running MiXCR on the multiplex PCR reads. In the table there are 300,000 to 500,000 distinct CDR3 sequences, around 15% of which are singletons. The specimen sequenced was blood. The receptors originated from a man aged 50-59 years with Graves' ophthalmopathy.

Only a few counts were recorded for this clonotype. J is TRBJ2-1 and V is TRBV5-1; D unresolved. Germline-derived CDR1 and CDR2 are SGHRS and YFSETQ. The V end lost 4 bases, the J end lost 6 bases, and 17 bases lay between the germline ends. This CDR3 spans 15 amino acids. The CDR3 protein is CASSRDGGATNEQFF. DNA for the CDR3: TGCGCCAGCAGCAGGGATGGCGGAGCTACCAATGAGCAGTTCTTC.

This clonotype has only a few counts. The chain employs TRBV6-2 or TRBV6-3 and TRBJ1-1, with no clear D. The CDR3 is 14 residues long. Per the germline V gene, CDR1 is MNHEY and CDR2 is SVGEGT. V dropped 3 bases and J dropped 3 bases, with 11 bases sitting between them. The CDR3 bases are TGTGCCAGCAGTTATTCTGGGGTCGACACTGAAGCTTTCTTT. It yields the protein CASSYSGVDTEAFF.

In its sample, this clonotype was seen a few times. V and J are TRBV20-1 and TRBJ1-2, with TRBD1 matching 9 bases. The CDR3 spans 12 residues. Unmatched junction bases numbered 4, after V lost 5 bases and J lost 6 bases. Per germline, CDR1 DFQATT and CDR2 SNEGSKA (reference sequence). The CDR3 sequence is CSAPGQGHGYTF. DNA of the CDR3: TGCAGTGCTCCGGGACAGGGACATGGCTACACCTTC.

This clonotype has only a few counts. The chain joins TRBV6-1 to TRBJ1-6, with D possibly being TRBD1 (5 bases). V was shortened by 7 bases and J by 0 bases, with 19 bases between the two germline ends. The CDR3 is 18 residues long. Germline V gene sequence: CDR1 MNHNS, CDR2 SASEGT. The CDR3 DNA reads as TGTGCCAGCACAAAGCTAAACAGGCCAAGCTCCTATAATTCACCCCTCCACTTT. Translation: CASTKLNRPSSYNSPLHF.

In its sample, this clonotype was seen many times. The chain uses TRBV20-1 and TRBJ1-5; perhaps TRBD1 as D (6 bases). V lost 6 bases, J lost 1 base, and 19 bases lay in between. Germline V lookup: CDR1 DFQATT, CDR2 SNEGSKA (reference sequence). The CDR3 length is 16 residues. The CDR3 bases are TGCAGTGCCAAAAAGGAGGGGGGTGGCAGCAATCAGCCCCAGCATTTT. Its translation is CSAKKEGGGSNQPQHF.

The table lists this clonotype with many counts. J is TRBJ2-7 and V is TRBV15; 7 nucleotides match TRBD1. Germline V CDR1 and CDR2: LNHNV, YYDKDF (reference sequence). With V trimmed by 3 bases and J by 0 bases, 8 bases remained unmatched. CDR3 length equals 16 residues. CDR3 DNA: TGTGCCACCAGCAGGACTCTCCGGGACAGCTCCTACGAGCAGTACTTC. Translated, it gives CATSRTLRDSSYEQYF.

V gene TRBV15 combines with J gene TRBJ2-3; D may be TRBD2 (6 bases). V was cut by 6 bases and J by 0 bases, with 10 bases left in between. CDR1 is LNHNV and CDR2 is YYDKDF in the germline V gene (reference sequence). The CDR3 extends over 14 amino acids. Written as DNA, the CDR3 is TGTGCCACCAGTCAGGGACTGAGCACAGATACGCAGTATTTT. Protein sequence: CATSQGLSTDTQYF.

This clonotype was picked up many times. The J gene is TRBJ1-5, the V gene TRBV27; no clear D. V was shortened by 8 bases and J by 2 bases, with 22 bases between the two germline ends. The germline CDR1 and CDR2 sequences are MNHEY and SMNVEV (reference sequence). CDR3 length equals 17 residues. The CDR3 coding sequence is TGTGCCAGCGGCCCACTGCGTAGCAATTATCGCAATCAGCCCCAGCATTTT. This sequence encodes CASGPLRSNYRNQPQHF.

This clonotype occurred a few times. The chain uses TRBV5-1 and TRBJ2-1, with 11 positions matching TRBD1. Losses at the gene ends were 4 bases for V and 6 bases for J; bases not matched to a gene: 6. Germline values: CDR1 SGHRS, CDR2 YFSETQ. The CDR3 is made up of 15 amino acids. CDR3 region: CASSPDGTGGNEQFF. DNA of the CDR3: TGCGCCAGCAGCCCGGACGGGACAGGGGGCAATGAGCAGTTCTTC.

This chain joins TRBV30 and TRBJ1-2, with TRBD1 matching over 7 bases. Germline CDR1 and CDR2: GTSNPN and SVGIG (reference sequence). The CDR3 length is 14 residues. With 0 bases clipped from V and 3 bases from J, the junction kept 4 bases outside the gene matches. This CDR3 reads CAWSVPGTDYGYTF. As DNA, the CDR3 is TGTGCCTGGAGTGTACCCGGGACAGACTATGGCTACACCTTC.

There are many counts of this clonotype. The chain has TRBV6-1 and TRBJ2-5, with 9 bases aligning to TRBD2. Germline V gives CDR1 MNHNS, CDR2 SASEGT. V lost 1 base and J lost 5; bases outside the gene matches: 11. There are 17 residues in the CDR3. The CDR3 DNA is TGTGCCAGCAGTGAAGGCGGGCGGGAGGGCCTTTGGGAGACCCAGTACTTC. Its translation: CASSEGGREGLWETQYF.

A few counts support this clonotype. This rearrangement joins TRBV7-3 to TRBJ2-7; D remains unclear. Germline CDR1 SGHTA, CDR2 FQGTGA. The length of the CDR3 is 13 residues. V was shortened by 2 bases and J by 5 bases, with 10 bases between the two germline ends. CDR3 DNA: TGTGCCAGCAGCTTAGCCCCCGAGGACGAGCAGTACTTC. Its protein product is CASSLAPEDEQYF. Looking up the rest from reference TRBV7-3 and TRBJ2-7 gives the full variable domain: GAGVSQTPSNKVTEKGKYVELRCDPISGHTALYWYRQSLGQGPEFLIYFQGTGAADDSGLPNDRFFAVRPEGSVSTLKIQRTERGDSAVYLCASSLAPEDEQYFGPGTRLTVT.

This clonotype was counted ten times or more. The V gene is TRBV12-3 or TRBV12-4, the J gene TRBJ2-7; no definite D call. Trimming left V 3 bases short and J 5 bases short, with 8 bases between. The CDR3 contains 12 residues. Here the CDR3 reads CASSFSRDEQYF. CDR3 sequence (DNA): TGTGCCAGCAGTTTTAGTCGGGACGAGCAGTACTTC.

The chain is built from TRBV19 and TRBJ1-1; no clear D gene. The ends were cut back, 0 bases at V and 5 bases at J, with 7 bases in the middle. CDR3 length: 13 residues. Germline loops: CDR1 LNHDA, CDR2 SQIVND (reference sequence). The CDR3 region has the DNA TGTGCCAGTAGTATAGAAAGTTGGACTGAAGCTTTCTTT. Protein product: CASSIESWTEAFF.

This clonotype has ten or more counts. J is TRBJ1-5 and V is TRBV3-1; TRBD1 matches at 12 bases. Losses at the gene ends were 1 base for V and 1 base for J; bases not matched to a gene: 5. CDR1 and CDR2 from the germline V gene are LGHDT and YNNKEL (reference sequence). This CDR3 is built from 18 residues. The CDR3: CASSQAGTGGGSNQPQHF. In nucleotides, the CDR3 is TGTGCCAGCAGCCAAGCCGGGACAGGGGGCGGCAGCAATCAGCCCCAGCATTTT.

There are many counts of this clonotype. The rearrangement uses TRBV20-1 and TRBJ2-7; D is undetermined. Germline V CDR1 and CDR2: DFQATT, SNEGSKA (reference sequence). Trimming removed 0 bases at V and 4 bases at J, with 4 bases between. The CDR3 is 11 residues long. The CDR3 sequence: CSARDAYEQYF. The CDR3, as DNA: TGCAGTGCTAGAGATGCTTACGAGCAGTACTTC.

The chain carries TRBV7-2 and TRBJ2-1; D tentatively reads TRBD1 or TRBD2 (6 bases each). V was clipped by 4 bases and J by 0 bases, with 16 bases between them. The CDR3 is 17 residues long. Looked up from germline, CDR1 is SGHTA and CDR2 is FQGNSA. The CDR3 sequence is CASSYPRGGHSYNEQFF. DNA of the CDR3: TGTGCCAGCAGCTACCCCCGAGGGGGGCACTCCTACAATGAGCAGTTCTTC.

The chain is built from TRBV11-3 and TRBJ2-3; perhaps TRBD2 as D (5 bases). Germline CDR1 and CDR2: SGHNT and YENEEA. This CDR3 region has 15 residues. V shed 5 bases and J shed 2 bases, with 14 bases lying between them. CDR3 nucleotides: TGTGCCAGCAGCAATACAGCGGAGCCCACAGATACGCAGTATTTT. The encoded protein is CASSNTAEPTDTQYF.

This clonotype was seen a few times. The chain recombines TRBV19 with TRBJ1-1; D is uncertain. This CDR3 region has 13 residues. The germline V and J ends were trimmed by 6 bases and 1 base, with 9 bases remaining between them. Germline V gene sequence: CDR1 LNHDA, CDR2 SQIVND (reference sequence). The CDR3 sequence is CASSQERNTEAFF. In DNA form, the CDR3 reads TGTGCCAGTAGCCAGGAGCGGAACACTGAAGCTTTCTTT.

This clonotype has just a few counts. This chain links TRBV6-1 with TRBJ1-5; 7 bases align to TRBD1. The CDR3 sequence is 15 residues long. Germline assignment: CDR1 MNHNS and CDR2 SASEGT. V trimming: 5 bases; J trimming: 3 bases; junction bases outside the gene matches: 7. CDR3 sequence: CASSQQGVANQPQHF. CDR3 coding DNA: TGTGCCAGCAGTCAGCAGGGGGTTGCCAATCAGCCCCAGCATTTT.

This clonotype was picked up one time. The chain employs TRBV20-1 and TRBJ2-1; 15 bases are a match to TRBD2. There are 16 residues in the CDR3. CDR1 is DFQATT, CDR2 SNEGSKA, per germline (reference sequence). Trimming at V came to 5 bases and at J to 1 base, leaving 3 bases not matched to a gene. CDR3 nucleotide sequence: TGCAGTGCTGGCGGACTAGCGGGAGGGTCCTACAATGAGCAGTTCTTC. This gives the protein CSAGGLAGGSYNEQFF.

This clonotype was counted many times. The rearrangement joins TRBV7-9 to TRBJ2-5, with TRBD2 matching over 9 bases. The V gene's germline CDR1 is SEHNR and CDR2 FQNEAQ (reference sequence). CDR3 size: 17 residues. V trimming: 5 bases; J trimming: 2 bases; junction bases outside the gene matches: 12. The chain's CDR3 is CASSPYRRLAEQETQYF. DNA of the CDR3: TGTGCCAGCAGCCCATACCGCCGACTAGCGGAGCAAGAGACCCAGTACTTC.

This clonotype was seen at least ten times. This chain joins TRBV2 and TRBJ2-5, with D perhaps being TRBD1 or TRBD2 (6 bases each). Trimming left V 6 bases short and J 5 bases short, with 28 bases between. The germline CDR1 and CDR2 sequences are SNHLY and FYNNEI. CDR3 size: 18 residues. CDR3 nucleotides: TGTGCCAGCAGCCCTTTTTGGGGTACTACTACAGGGAGGGAGACCCAGTACTTC. This codes for CASSPFWGTTTGRETQYF. The full variable domain, rest sourced from reference TRBV2 and TRBJ2-5, is EPEVTQTPSHQVTQMGQEVILRCVPISNHLYFYWYRQILGQKVEFLVSFYNNEISEKSEIFDDQFSVERPDGSNFTLKIRSTKLEDSAMYFCASSPFWGTTTGRETQYFGPGTRLLVL.

This clonotype turned up a few times. V usage is TRBV12-3 or TRBV12-4 and J usage is TRBJ2-7; 7 bases fit TRBD2. CDR3 length equals 15 residues. The junction had 9 bases not matched to a gene; V was cut back by 5 bases and J by 2 bases. CDR3 in DNA: TGTGCCAGCAGTGGGGGAGGGCCAGGGACCTACGAGCAGTACTTC. It specifies CASSGGGPGTYEQYF.

Ten or more counts support this clonotype. CDR3 loop: CSARDPLTGSSYNEQFF. CDR3 in DNA: TGCAGTGCTAGAGATCCCTTGACTGGAAGCTCCTACAATGAGCAGTTCTTC. The chain employs TRBV20-1 and TRBJ2-1; D not resolved. Trimming removed 0 bases from V and 0 bases from J, with 15 bases in between. The CDR3 is 17 amino acids. The V gene's germline CDR1 is DFQATT and CDR2 SNEGSKA (reference sequence).

Ten or more counts support this clonotype. The rearrangement links TRBV20-1 to TRBJ2-1; D not resolved. Germline V gene lookup returns CDR1 DFQATT and CDR2 SNEGSKA (reference sequence). V lost 5 bases and J 3 bases, leaving 20 bases between the germline ends. The CDR3 is 16 amino acids. The CDR3 nucleotides read TGCAGTGCTCGAGGTCTTTCGACCCGAAACTACAATGAGCAGTTCTTC. It specifies CSARGLSTRNYNEQFF.

This clonotype was counted a few times. The V and J genes are TRBV25-1 and TRBJ2-3; D is uncertain. Trimming pared 8 bases from V and 2 bases from J, leaving 5 bases between. This CDR3 spans 11 amino acids. CDR1 is MGHDK and CDR2 is SYGVNS in the germline V gene. DNA of the CDR3: TGTGCCAGCGTTCACACAGATACGCAGTATTTT. Translated: CASVHTDTQYF.

This clonotype was observed a handful of times. This rearrangement joins TRBV6-1 to TRBJ2-7; 7 bases match TRBD1. V gave up 9 bases and J gave up 4 bases; unmatched junction bases: 12. CDR3 length: 14 amino acids. CDR1 is MNHNS, CDR2 SASEGT, per germline. The CDR3 reads CASETGHIGYEQYF. CDR3 coding DNA: TGTGCCAGTGAGACAGGGCATATAGGGTACGAGCAGTACTTC.

This clonotype was recorded many times. V gene TRBV11-3 combines with J gene TRBJ1-2; a possible D gene is TRBD1 (6 bases). V was clipped by 5 bases and J by 8 bases, with 24 bases between them. This CDR3 region has 16 residues. Germline CDR1 is SGHNT and CDR2 is YENEEA. Here the CDR3 DNA reads TGTGCCAGCAGCAAATACTCGACAGGCATGGAGAAGGGCTACACCTTC. Encoded protein: CASSKYSTGMEKGYTF.

This sequence joins TRBV6-2 or TRBV6-3 and TRBJ2-7; 11 nucleotides line up with TRBD1. CDR3 length: 16 amino acids. Germline V gives CDR1 MNHEY, CDR2 SVGEGT. Trimming took 5 bases from V and 6 from J; bases not matched to a gene: 12. This chain's CDR3 is CASSPGTGGRRVEQYF. The CDR3 nucleotides read TGTGCCAGCAGTCCCGGGACAGGGGGGCGTCGAGTCGAGCAGTACTTC.